This T cell receptor beta chain originates from a study of cytomegalovirus exposure and HLA in healthy donors. The CDR3 is 16 residues long. In germline, CDR1 is LGHNA, CDR2 YSLEER. V dropped 3 bases and J dropped 5 bases, with 14 bases sitting between them. Use of 60 Vbeta and 13 Jbeta primers characterized the PCR. Profiled with immunoSEQ multiplex PCR; TCRdb holds only in-frame clones, not every one. The table shows some 110,000 clones, with approximately 80% occurring only once. The chain joins TRBV4-3 to TRBJ1-6; maybe TRBD1 (6 bases). Sequenced: PBMCs. This TCR was sampled from a woman aged 25-40 years in good health and CMV-seronegative. The chain's CDR3 is CASSQLRTDNNSPLHF. For the CDR3, the DNA is TGCGCCAGCAGCCAGTTAAGGACAGACAATAATTCACCCCTCCACTTT.